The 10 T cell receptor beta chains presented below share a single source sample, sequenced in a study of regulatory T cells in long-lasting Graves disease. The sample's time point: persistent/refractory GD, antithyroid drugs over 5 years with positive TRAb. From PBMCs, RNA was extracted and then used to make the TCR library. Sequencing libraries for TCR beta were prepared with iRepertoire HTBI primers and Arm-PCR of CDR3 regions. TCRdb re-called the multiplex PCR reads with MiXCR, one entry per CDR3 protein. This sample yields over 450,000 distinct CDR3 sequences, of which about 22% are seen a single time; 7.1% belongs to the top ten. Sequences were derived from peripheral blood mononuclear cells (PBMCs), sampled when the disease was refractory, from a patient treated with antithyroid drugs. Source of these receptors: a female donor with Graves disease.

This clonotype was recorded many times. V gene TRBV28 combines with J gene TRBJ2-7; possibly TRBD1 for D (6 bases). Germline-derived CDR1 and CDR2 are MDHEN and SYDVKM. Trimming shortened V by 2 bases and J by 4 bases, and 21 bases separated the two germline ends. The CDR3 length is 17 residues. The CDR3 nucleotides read TGTGCCAGCAGTTTACGCCTGGGCGGCAGGGGATATTACGAGCAGTACTTC. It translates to CASSLRLGGRGYYEQYF.

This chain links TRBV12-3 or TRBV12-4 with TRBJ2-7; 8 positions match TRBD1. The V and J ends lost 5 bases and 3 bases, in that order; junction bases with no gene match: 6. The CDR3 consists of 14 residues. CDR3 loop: CASSPWTGNYEQYF. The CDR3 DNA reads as TGTGCCAGCAGTCCCTGGACAGGGAACTACGAGCAGTACTTC.

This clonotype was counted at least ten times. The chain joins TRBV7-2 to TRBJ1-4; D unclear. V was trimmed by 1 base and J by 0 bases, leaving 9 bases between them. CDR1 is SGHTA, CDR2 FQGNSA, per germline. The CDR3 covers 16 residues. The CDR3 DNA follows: TGTGCCAGCAGCTTAGTCTCGCCCCCAACTAATGAAAAACTGTTTTTT. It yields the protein CASSLVSPPTNEKLFF. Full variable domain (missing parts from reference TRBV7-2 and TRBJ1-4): GAGVSQSPSNKVTEKGKDVELRCDPISGHTALYWYRQSLGQGLEFLIYFQGNSAPDKSGLPSDRFSAERTGGSVSTLTIQRTQQEDSAVYLCASSLVSPPTNEKLFFGSGTQLSVL.

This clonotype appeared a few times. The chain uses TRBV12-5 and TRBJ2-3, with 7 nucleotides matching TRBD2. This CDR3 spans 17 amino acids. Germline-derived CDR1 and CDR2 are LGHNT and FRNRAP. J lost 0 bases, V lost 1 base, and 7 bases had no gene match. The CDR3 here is CASGLEPSGPSTDTQYF. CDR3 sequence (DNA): TGTGCTAGTGGTTTGGAACCTAGCGGCCCTAGCACAGATACGCAGTATTTT.

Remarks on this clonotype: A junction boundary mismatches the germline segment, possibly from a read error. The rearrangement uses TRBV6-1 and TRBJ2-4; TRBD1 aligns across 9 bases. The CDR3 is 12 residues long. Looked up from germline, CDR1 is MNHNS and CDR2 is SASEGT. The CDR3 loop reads CATDRGIEAGVW. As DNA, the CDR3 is TGTGCCACCGACAGGGGGATTGAGGCCGGTGTGTGG.

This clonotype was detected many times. DNA of the CDR3: TGTGCCAGCAGCTCCCCGGACAGGGGGGGTTACTATGGCTACACCTTC. The encoded protein is CASSSPDRGGYYGYTF. V gene TRBV12-3 or TRBV12-4 combines with J gene TRBJ1-2; 10 bases agree with TRBD1. V lost 6 bases, J lost 3 bases, and 10 bases stayed unmatched. There are 16 residues in the CDR3.

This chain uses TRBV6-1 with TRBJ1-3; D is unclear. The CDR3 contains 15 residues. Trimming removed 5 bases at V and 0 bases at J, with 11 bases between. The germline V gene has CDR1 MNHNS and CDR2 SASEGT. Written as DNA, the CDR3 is TGTGCCAGCAGTAAAGGACGGATCTCTGGAAACACCATATATTTT. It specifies CASSKGRISGNTIYF.

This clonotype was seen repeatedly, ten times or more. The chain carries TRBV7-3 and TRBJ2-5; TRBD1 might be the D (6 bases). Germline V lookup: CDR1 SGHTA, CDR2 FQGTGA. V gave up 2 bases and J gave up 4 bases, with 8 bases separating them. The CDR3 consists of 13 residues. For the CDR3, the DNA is TGTGCCAGCAGCTTATGGGGGCTAGAGACCCAGTACTTC. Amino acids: CASSLWGLETQYF.

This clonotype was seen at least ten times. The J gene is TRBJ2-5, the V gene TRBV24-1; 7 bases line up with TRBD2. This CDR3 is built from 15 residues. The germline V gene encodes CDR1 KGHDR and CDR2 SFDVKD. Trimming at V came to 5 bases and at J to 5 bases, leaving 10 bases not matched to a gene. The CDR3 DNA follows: TGTGCCACCAGTGGGAGCGGGGCCCTATCGGAGACCCAGTACTTC. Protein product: CATSGSGALSETQYF.

For the CDR3, the DNA is TGTGCCAGCAGCCATCCAGTACGGCTACCTCAAGAGACCCAGTACTTC. This sequence encodes CASSHPVRLPQETQYF. This chain links TRBV3-1 with TRBJ2-5, with D hard to call. The CDR3 runs to 16 residues. Germline V lookup: CDR1 LGHDT, CDR2 YNNKEL (reference sequence). Trimming stripped 3 bases from V and 2 bases from J, with 16 bases between.